This T cell receptor (beta chain) was profiled in a study of T cell responses to AZD1222 COVID-19 vaccine. In germline, CDR1 is SQVTM, CDR2 ANQGSEA. Trimming at V came to 8 bases and at J to 8 bases, leaving 13 bases not matched to a gene. The CDR3 is 13 residues long. Points on this clone: Its matching antigen is unknown.

Overall study findings and caveats: Unmutated variant regions are reportedly targeted by nearly half of spike-specific TCRs. Possibly, clonal diversity was underestimated; donors were largely white British and included more females. Spike-specific TCR breadth and depth both grew after two AZD1222 doses. CD4 TCRs covered the whole spike, strongest at regions 160-218 and 743-854.

Clones were sequenced by immunoSEQ multiplex PCR, and TCRdb holds only the in-frame ones, with some missing. The sample consists of more than 100,000 clones, 70% to 90% of them appearing once. This receptor was identified in an adult in good health. The specimen comprised peripheral blood, sampled on day 0 of AZD1222 vaccination. The chain recombines TRBV29-1 with TRBJ2-3; TRBD1 matches at 7 bases. The CDR3 nucleotides are TGCAGCATAACCGGGACAGCGCTTGGTACGCAGTATTTT. It encodes CSITGTALGTQYF.